What follows are 19 T cell receptor beta chains derived from one specimen sequenced in a study of early stage breast cancer tumors. Clones were read by immunoSEQ multiplex PCR, and TCRdb kept only the in-frame ones, dropping some. The sample includes roughly 56,000 clones, 60% to 85% of them seen just once. Sequencing used blood. The source is a person between 30 and 45 years old with breast cancer.

The chain combines TRBV7-8 with TRBJ2-2; TRBD2 matches at 14 bases. The V segment lost 6 bases and the J segment 5 bases; nucleotides outside the gene matches: 5. Germline loops: CDR1 SGHVS, CDR2 FQNEAQ. The CDR3 runs to 16 residues. The CDR3 DNA is TGTGCCAGCAGACCCGGGACTAGCGGGAGTACCGGGGAGCTGTTTTTT. Its translation is CASRPGTSGSTGELFF.

The V and J genes are TRBV18 and TRBJ2-1, with 8 bases identical to TRBD2. Germline V gene data show CDR1 as KGHSH and CDR2 as LQKENI. This CDR3 spans 16 amino acids. V gave up 5 bases and J gave up 6 bases; unmatched junction bases: 12. The CDR3 loop reads CASSTLNQREFNEQFF. The CDR3 DNA reads TGTGCCAGCTCAACTCTCAACCAGCGGGAGTTCAATGAGCAGTTCTTC.

This clone was counted between two and nine times. V and J are TRBV7-9 and TRBJ1-5; possibly TRBD1 for D (6 bases). The CDR3 is 16 residues long. Germline values: CDR1 SEHNR, CDR2 FQNEAQ (reference sequence). Trimming removed 5 bases at V and 0 bases at J, with 14 bases between. The CDR3 DNA is TGTGCCAGCAGCATCAGTGGGGGCAATAGCAATCAGCCCCAGCATTTT. The encoded protein is CASSISGGNSNQPQHF.

The chain uses TRBV6-5 and TRBJ2-1; tentatively, D is TRBD1 (6 bases). In germline, CDR1 is MNHEY, CDR2 SVGAGI. This CDR3 has 14 amino acids. V was pared by 5 bases and J by 10 bases, with 18 bases between. CDR3 sequence reads: CASSQFGTSVEQFF. Here the CDR3 DNA reads TGTGCCAGCAGTCAATTCGGGACATCAGTAGAGCAGTTCTTC.

The genes are TRBV4-3 and TRBJ2-7, with a weak D call TRBD2 (6 bases). The CDR3 has 17 residues. Germline assignment: CDR1 LGHNA and CDR2 YSLEER. Trimming took 0 bases from V and 3 from J, leaving 18 bases between them. The CDR3 sequence: CASSQDHGWRGSYEQYF. The CDR3 region has the DNA TGCGCCAGCAGCCAAGATCATGGGTGGAGGGGAAGCTACGAGCAGTACTTC.

This clone was observed once. V gene TRBV11-3 combines with J gene TRBJ2-3, with D unclear. This CDR3 contains 13 residues. Germline CDR1 and CDR2: SGHNT and YENEEA. V lost 2 bases, J lost 6 bases, and 9 bases lay in between. The CDR3 sequence is CASSLSDPDTQYF. The CDR3 DNA reads as TGTGCCAGCAGCTTATCAGATCCTGATACGCAGTATTTT.

The chain employs TRBV7-2 and TRBJ2-7; no clear D. Trimming removed 2 bases from V and 1 base from J, with 9 bases in between. CDR3 length equals 14 residues. The V gene's germline CDR1 is SGHTA and CDR2 FQGNSA. In nucleotides, the CDR3 is TGTGCCAGCAGCTTACGAAGCAGGTCCTACGAGCAGTACTTC. It encodes CASSLRSRSYEQYF. Full variable domain (outside the CDR3, taken from reference TRBV7-2 and TRBJ2-7): GAGVSQSPSNKVTEKGKDVELRCDPISGHTALYWYRQSLGQGLEFLIYFQGNSAPDKSGLPSDRFSAERTGGSVSTLTIQRTQQEDSAVYLCASSLRSRSYEQYFGPGTRLTVT.

This clone was observed a handful of times. This CDR3 reads CSVNVGQAFYGYTF. CDR3 in DNA: TGCAGCGTTAACGTCGGACAAGCCTTCTATGGCTACACCTTC. V gene TRBV29-1 combines with J gene TRBJ1-2; possible D gene TRBD1, 5 bases. V gave up 5 bases and J gave up 4 bases, with 17 bases separating them. Germline V lookup: CDR1 SQVTM, CDR2 ANQGSEA. This CDR3 spans 14 amino acids.

This clone has only a few counts. V usage is TRBV11-2 and J usage is TRBJ2-7; 8 bases are a match to TRBD2. The V gene end was trimmed by 6 bases and the J gene end by 2 bases; junction bases not matched to a gene: 3. The CDR3 sequence is 13 residues long. CDR1 and CDR2 (germline): SGHAT, FQNNGV. The DNA for the CDR3 is TGTGCCAGCAGTAGCGGGGCTGCCTACGAGCAGTACTTC. This codes for CASSSGAAYEQYF.

The chain combines TRBV5-6 with TRBJ2-3; D call uncertain. V was shortened by 3 bases and J by 4 bases, with 6 bases between the two germline ends. Per germline, CDR1 SGHDT and CDR2 YYEEEE. The CDR3 spans 12 residues. As DNA, the CDR3 is TGTGCCAGCAGCTCCTCCCCAGATACGCAGTATTTT. Translated: CASSSSPDTQYF.

The CDR3 region has the DNA TGTGCCAGCAGCTCCATGGATGTAGCGGGTTACCAAGAGACCCAGTACTTC. It yields the protein CASSSMDVAGYQETQYF. The rearrangement links TRBV5-4 to TRBJ2-5, with 7 nucleotides matching TRBD2. Germline CDR1 SGHNT, CDR2 YYREEE (reference sequence). The CDR3 length is 17 residues. Trimming took 3 bases from V and 0 from J; bases not matched to a gene: 11.

The chain joins TRBV4-1 to TRBJ2-1; TRBD2 matches at 11 bases. J lost 4 bases, V lost 1 base, and 9 bases had no gene match. Germline loops: CDR1 MGHRA, CDR2 YSYEKL. The CDR3 totals 18 residues. Here the CDR3 reads CASSQGLAGGGGYNEQFF. Written as DNA, the CDR3 is TGCGCCAGCAGCCAAGGGCTAGCGGGAGGCGGGGGGTACAATGAGCAGTTCTTC.

The chain combines TRBV5-4 with TRBJ1-3; D possibly corresponds to TRBD1 (6 bases). CDR3 size: 16 residues. V gave up 4 bases and J gave up 4 bases, with 18 bases separating them. The germline CDR1 and CDR2 sequences are SGHNT and YYREEE (reference sequence). The CDR3 nucleotides read TGTGCCAGCAGCACCGACCCAACAGGGTTCGGAAACACCATATATTTT. The encoded protein is CASSTDPTGFGNTIYF.

The chain uses TRBV7-2 and TRBJ2-7; 10 nucleotides line up with TRBD2. Trimming at V came to 5 bases and at J to 4 bases, leaving 14 bases not matched to a gene. CDR1 and CDR2 (germline): SGHTA, FQGNSA. The CDR3 covers 17 residues. CDR3 sequence reads: CASSKTPLAGGLYEQYF. DNA for the CDR3: TGTGCCAGCAGCAAAACCCCTTTAGCGGGAGGCCTATACGAGCAGTACTTC. Drawing the rest from reference TRBV7-2 and TRBJ2-7, the complete variable domain is GAGVSQSPSNKVTEKGKDVELRCDPISGHTALYWYRQSLGQGLEFLIYFQGNSAPDKSGLPSDRFSAERTGGSVSTLTIQRTQQEDSAVYLCASSKTPLAGGLYEQYFGPGTRLTVT.

The CDR3 DNA is TGTGCCACCAGCCCACATGCCGGGACAGGGGGCTACGAGCAGTACTTC. As protein: CATSPHAGTGGYEQYF. This rearrangement joins TRBV15 to TRBJ2-7, with 11 bases identical to TRBD1. Unmatched junction bases numbered 9, after V lost 5 bases and J lost 3 bases. The CDR3 extends over 16 amino acids. In germline, CDR1 is LNHNV, CDR2 YYDKDF (reference sequence).

The V and J genes are TRBV15 and TRBJ1-2, with D possibly being TRBD1 (6 bases). With 0 bases removed from V and 8 bases from J, the gap between germline ends came to 19 bases. The germline gives CDR1 LNHNV, CDR2 YYDKDF (reference sequence). The CDR3 totals 16 residues. DNA for the CDR3: TGTGCCACCAGCAGAGATAAGATTACCCCCAGGGGAGGCTACACCTTC. Protein sequence: CATSRDKITPRGGYTF.

The chain carries TRBV27 and TRBJ2-6; TRBD2 matches at 11 bases. V lost 1 base, J lost 0 bases, and 8 bases stayed unmatched. The CDR3 has 20 residues. Germline assignment: CDR1 MNHEY and CDR2 SMNVEV (reference sequence). The CDR3 spells CASSLFPQTSGVSGANVLTF. CDR3 sequence (DNA): TGTGCCAGCAGTTTATTCCCTCAGACTAGCGGGGTCTCTGGGGCCAACGTCCTGACTTTC.

The J gene is TRBJ1-2, the V gene TRBV19; D is uncertain. The length of the CDR3 is 12 residues. Trimming removed 6 bases at V and 2 bases at J, with 7 bases between. Germline CDR1 and CDR2: LNHDA and SQIVND (reference sequence). The CDR3 region is CASRLWNYGYTF. CDR3 coding DNA: TGTGCCAGTAGACTATGGAACTATGGCTACACCTTC.

Here the CDR3 DNA reads TGTGCCTGGAGCATAGCGGGAGCCCCACAGACCCAGTACTTC. The encoded protein is CAWSIAGAPQTQYF. This chain uses TRBV30 with TRBJ2-5; 9 nucleotides align to TRBD2. Germline V gene sequence: CDR1 GTSNPN, CDR2 SVGIG (reference sequence). J was trimmed by 6 bases and V by 3 bases; bases with no gene match: 8. The CDR3 has 14 amino acids.